These 5 T cell receptor beta chains share one sample of origin, sequenced in a study of blood T cell repertoires in COVID-19. TCRdb keeps only in-frame clones here, not all; method: immunoSEQ multiplex PCR. The sample has 95,000 to 110,000 clones, approximately 83% seen once. Sequencing used peripheral blood. Source of these receptors: a woman of 80 years or more with active or convalescent COVID-19.

This clone was seen just once. The chain has TRBV28 and TRBJ1-5; 7 bases map to TRBD1. This CDR3 comprises 17 residues. After removal of 7 bases from V and 4 bases from J, the junction contained 16 bases not matched to a gene. CDR1 and CDR2 from the germline V gene are MDHEN and SYDVKM. CDR3 loop: CASTIPAGQAVNQPQHF. The CDR3 nucleotides read TGTGCCAGCACCATTCCGGCCGGACAGGCGGTGAATCAGCCCCAGCATTTT.

This chain uses TRBV29-1 with TRBJ2-4; D gene ambiguous. This CDR3 contains 13 residues. CDR1 SQVTM and CDR2 ANQGSEA come from the germline V gene. V was clipped by 6 bases and J by 9 bases, with 18 bases between them. The CDR3 loop is CSVKTRLTGIQYF. In DNA, the CDR3 is TGCAGCGTCAAGACCCGGCTCACGGGCATTCAGTACTTC.

This clone turned up a few times. This chain connects TRBV5-1 to TRBJ1-3; D gene uncertain. CDR3 length: 15 amino acids. Germline V gives CDR1 SGHRS, CDR2 YFSETQ. Between the trimmed V and J ends, which lost 5 bases and 2 bases, there was a span of 14 bases. CDR3 DNA sequence: TGCGCCAGCAGGTCTGGGCCTCGACCTGGAAACACCATATATTTT. It encodes CASRSGPRPGNTIYF.

CDR3 nucleotide sequence: TGTGCCTGGAGACAGGGCGCAGAGTCACCCCTCCACTTT. Protein sequence: CAWRQGAESPLHF. The chain uses TRBV30 and TRBJ1-6; D is possibly TRBD1 (6 bases). Germline values: CDR1 GTSNPN, CDR2 SVGIG (reference sequence). V was pared by 3 bases and J by 10 bases, with 13 bases between. The CDR3 loop spans 13 amino acids.

The CDR3 sequence: CASSVEQGAGEQFF. The CDR3 DNA reads as TGTGCCAGCAGTGTTGAACAGGGGGCAGGTGAGCAGTTCTTC. The gene calls are TRBV2 and TRBJ2-1, with TRBD1 identical over 9 bases. The CDR3 extends over 14 amino acids. V shed 4 bases, J shed 9 bases, and the junction held 7 bases outside the gene matches. Germline CDR1 is SNHLY and CDR2 is FYNNEI.